What follows is one T cell receptor (beta chain) and its context. Its ends do not fully match the called genes, so a read error is possible. Germline V lookup: CDR1 MNHNS, CDR2 SASEGT. This CDR3 has 18 amino acids. The data originate from a study of technical replicates of blood from a handful of donors. The assay was immunoSEQ multiplex PCR, and TCRdb's table has in-frame clones only and misses some. The repertoire holds some 74,000 clones, with 80% to 95% as singletons. The chain links TRBV6-1 to TRBJ1-5; TRBD1 aligns across 9 bases. The sequence was collected from a human donor in good health. Sequenced: T cells isolated from PBMCs. CDR3 region: CASREASSGQGLFQPQHF. DNA for the CDR3: TGTGCCAGCAGAGAAGCTAGTTCGGGACAGGGTCTTTTTCAGCCCCAGCATTTT.